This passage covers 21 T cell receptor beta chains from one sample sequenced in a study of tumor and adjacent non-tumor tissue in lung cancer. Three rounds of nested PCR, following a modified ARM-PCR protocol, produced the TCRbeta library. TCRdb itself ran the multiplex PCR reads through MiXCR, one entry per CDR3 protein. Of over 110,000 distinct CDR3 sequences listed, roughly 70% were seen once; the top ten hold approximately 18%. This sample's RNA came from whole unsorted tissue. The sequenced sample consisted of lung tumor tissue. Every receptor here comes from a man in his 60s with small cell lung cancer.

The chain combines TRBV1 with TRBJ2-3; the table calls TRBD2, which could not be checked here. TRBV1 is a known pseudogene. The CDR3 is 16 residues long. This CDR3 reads CISSQVTSGRVDTQYF. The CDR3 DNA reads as TGCATCAGCAGCCAAGTGACTAGCGGGAGAGTCGATACGCAGTATTTT.

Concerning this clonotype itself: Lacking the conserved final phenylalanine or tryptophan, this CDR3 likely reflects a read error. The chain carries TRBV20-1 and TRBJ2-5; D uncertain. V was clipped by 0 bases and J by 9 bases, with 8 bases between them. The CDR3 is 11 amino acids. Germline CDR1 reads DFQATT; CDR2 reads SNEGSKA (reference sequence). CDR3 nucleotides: TGCAGTGCTAGAGATATAAGAGCCCAGTACCTC. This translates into CSARDIRAQYL.

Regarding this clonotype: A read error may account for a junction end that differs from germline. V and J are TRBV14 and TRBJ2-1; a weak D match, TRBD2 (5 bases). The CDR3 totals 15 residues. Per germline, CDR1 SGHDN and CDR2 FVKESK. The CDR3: CATSQEGTSYNEQFF. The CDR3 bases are TGTGCCACCAGCCAAGAGGGAACGTCCTATAATGAGCAGTTCTTC.

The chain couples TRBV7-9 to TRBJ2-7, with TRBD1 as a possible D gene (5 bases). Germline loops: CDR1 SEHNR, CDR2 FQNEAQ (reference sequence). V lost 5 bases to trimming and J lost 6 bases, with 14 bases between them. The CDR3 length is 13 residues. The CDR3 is CASSRREACEQYV. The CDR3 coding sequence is TGTGCCAGCAGCCGCAGGGAAGCCTGCGAGCAGTACGTC.

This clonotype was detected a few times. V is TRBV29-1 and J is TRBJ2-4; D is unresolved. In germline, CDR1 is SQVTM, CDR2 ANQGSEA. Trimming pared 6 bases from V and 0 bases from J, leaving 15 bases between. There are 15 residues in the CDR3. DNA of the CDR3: TGCAGCGTCCAAAGATCGTATGGAGCCAAAAACATTCAGTACTTC. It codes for CSVQRSYGAKNIQYF.

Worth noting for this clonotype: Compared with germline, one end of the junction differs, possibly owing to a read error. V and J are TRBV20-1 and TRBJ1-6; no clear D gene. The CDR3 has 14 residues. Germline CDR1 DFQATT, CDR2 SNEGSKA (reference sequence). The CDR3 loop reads CSAQSRGYNSSLHF. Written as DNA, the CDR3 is TGCAGTGCTCAAAGCCGTGGGTATAATTCATCCCTCCACTTT.

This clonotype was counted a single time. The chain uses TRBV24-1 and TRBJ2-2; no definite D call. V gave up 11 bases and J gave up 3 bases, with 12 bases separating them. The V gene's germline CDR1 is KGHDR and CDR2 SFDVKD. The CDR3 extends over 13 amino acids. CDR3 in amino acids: CAMGVPDTGELFF. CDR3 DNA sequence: TGTGCCATGGGTGTTCCGGACACCGGGGAGCTGTTTTTT.

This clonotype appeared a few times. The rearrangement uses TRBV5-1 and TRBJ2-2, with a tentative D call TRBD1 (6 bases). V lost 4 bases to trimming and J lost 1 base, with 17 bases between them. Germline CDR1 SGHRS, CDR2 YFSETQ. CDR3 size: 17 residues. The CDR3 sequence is CASSKGWSTGNTGELFF. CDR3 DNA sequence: TGCGCCAGCAGCAAGGGTTGGTCGACAGGGAACACCGGGGAGCTGTTTTTT. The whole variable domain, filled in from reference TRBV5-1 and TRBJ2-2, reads KAGVTQTPRYLIKTRGQQVTLSCSPISGHRSVSWYQQTPGQGLQFLFEYFSETQRNKGNFPGRFSGRQFSNSRSEMNVSTLELGDSALYLCASSKGWSTGNTGELFFGEGSRLTVL.

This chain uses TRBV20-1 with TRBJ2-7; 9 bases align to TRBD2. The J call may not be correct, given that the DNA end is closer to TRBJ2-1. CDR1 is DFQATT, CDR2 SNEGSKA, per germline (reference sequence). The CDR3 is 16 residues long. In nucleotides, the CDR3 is TGCAGTGCTAACGGAGACATAGCGGGAGAGGGATACGAGCAGTTCTTC. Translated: CSANGDIAGEGYEQFF.

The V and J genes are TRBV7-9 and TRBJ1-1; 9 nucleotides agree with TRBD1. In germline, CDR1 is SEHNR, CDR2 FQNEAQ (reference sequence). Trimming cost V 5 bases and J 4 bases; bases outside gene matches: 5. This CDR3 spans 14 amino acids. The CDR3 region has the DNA TGTGCCAGCAGCGACAGGGGGGGCCTCACTGAAGCTTTCTTT. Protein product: CASSDRGGLTEAFF.

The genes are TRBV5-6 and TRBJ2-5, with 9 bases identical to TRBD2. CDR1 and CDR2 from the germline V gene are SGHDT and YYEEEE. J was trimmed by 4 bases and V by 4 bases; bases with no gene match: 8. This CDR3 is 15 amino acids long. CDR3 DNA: TGTGCCAGCAGCCAATGGACTAGCGCGATAGAGACCCAGTACTTC. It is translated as CASSQWTSAIETQYF.

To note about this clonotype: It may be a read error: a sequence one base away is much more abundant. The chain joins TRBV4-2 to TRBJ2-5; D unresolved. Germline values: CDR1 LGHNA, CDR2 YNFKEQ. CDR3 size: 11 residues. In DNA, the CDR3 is TGTGGCAGCAGCCTGGGCGGGACCCAGTACTTC. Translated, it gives CGSSLGGTQYF.

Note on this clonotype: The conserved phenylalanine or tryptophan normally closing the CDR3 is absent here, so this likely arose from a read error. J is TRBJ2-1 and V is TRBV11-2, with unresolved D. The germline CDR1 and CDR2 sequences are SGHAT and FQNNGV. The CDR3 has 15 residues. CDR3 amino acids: CASRLGPQVRFEQFL. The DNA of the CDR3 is TGTGCCAGCAGATTAGGCCCCCAGGTGAGGTTTGAGCAGTTCCTC.

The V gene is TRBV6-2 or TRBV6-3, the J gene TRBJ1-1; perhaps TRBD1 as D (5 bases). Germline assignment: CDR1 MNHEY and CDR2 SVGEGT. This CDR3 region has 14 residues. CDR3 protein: CARSYSGLPAQAFF. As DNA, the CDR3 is TGTGCTAGAAGTTACTCGGGACTACCGGCTCAAGCTTTCTTT.

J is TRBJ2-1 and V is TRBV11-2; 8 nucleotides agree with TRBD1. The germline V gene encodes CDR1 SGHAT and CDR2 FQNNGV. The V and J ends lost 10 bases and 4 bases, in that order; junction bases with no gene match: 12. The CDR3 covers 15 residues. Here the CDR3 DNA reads TGTGCCAACATCGCCACAGGGGGTATTTACAATGAGCAGTTCTTC. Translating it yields CANIATGGIYNEQFF. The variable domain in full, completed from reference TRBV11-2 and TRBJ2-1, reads EAGVAQSPRYKIIEKRQSVAFWCNPISGHATLYWYQQILGQGPKLLIQFQNNGVVDDSQLPKDRFSAERLKGVDSTLKIQPAKLEDSAVYLCANIATGGIYNEQFFGPGTRLTVL.

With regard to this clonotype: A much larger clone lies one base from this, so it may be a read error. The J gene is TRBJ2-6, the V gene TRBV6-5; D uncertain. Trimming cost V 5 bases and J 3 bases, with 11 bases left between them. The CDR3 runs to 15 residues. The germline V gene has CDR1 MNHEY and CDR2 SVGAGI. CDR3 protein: CASSIGRGGANVLTF. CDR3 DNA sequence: TGTGCCAGCAGTATAGGGCGAGGTGGGGCCAACGTCCTGACTTTC.

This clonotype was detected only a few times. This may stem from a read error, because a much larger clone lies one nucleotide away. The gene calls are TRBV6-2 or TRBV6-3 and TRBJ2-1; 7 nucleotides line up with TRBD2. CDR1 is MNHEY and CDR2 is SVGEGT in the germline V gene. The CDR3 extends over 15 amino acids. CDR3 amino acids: CASSSVGGLYSEQFF. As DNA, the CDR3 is TGTGCCAGCAGTTCCGTGGGAGGGTTATACAGTGAGCAGTTCTTC.

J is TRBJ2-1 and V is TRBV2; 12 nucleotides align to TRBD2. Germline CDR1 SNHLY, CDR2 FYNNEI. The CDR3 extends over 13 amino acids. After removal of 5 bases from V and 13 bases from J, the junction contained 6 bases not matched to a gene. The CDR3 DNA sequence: TGTGCCAGCAGTTGGCGACTAGCGGGAGAACAGTTCTTC. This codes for CASSWRLAGEQFF.

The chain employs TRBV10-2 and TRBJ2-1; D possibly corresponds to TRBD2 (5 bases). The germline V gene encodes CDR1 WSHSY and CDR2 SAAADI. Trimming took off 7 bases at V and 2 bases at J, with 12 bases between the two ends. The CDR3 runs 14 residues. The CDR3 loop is CASITTTAYNEQFF. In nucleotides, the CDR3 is TGCGCCAGCATCACGACTACCGCCTACAATGAGCAGTTCTTC.

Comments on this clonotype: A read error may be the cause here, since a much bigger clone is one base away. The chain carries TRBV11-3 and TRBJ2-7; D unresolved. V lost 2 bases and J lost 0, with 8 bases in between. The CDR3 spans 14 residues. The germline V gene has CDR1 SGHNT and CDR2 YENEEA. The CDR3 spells CASSLMLGSYEQYF. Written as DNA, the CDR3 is TGTGCCAGCAGCTTAATGTTAGGCTCCTACGAGCAGTACTTC.

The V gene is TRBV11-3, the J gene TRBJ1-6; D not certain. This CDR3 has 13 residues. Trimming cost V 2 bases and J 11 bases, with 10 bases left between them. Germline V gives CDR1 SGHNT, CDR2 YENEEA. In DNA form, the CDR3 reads TGTGCCAGCAGCTTATTCAGTGATACACCCCTCCACTTT. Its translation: CASSLFSDTPLHF.